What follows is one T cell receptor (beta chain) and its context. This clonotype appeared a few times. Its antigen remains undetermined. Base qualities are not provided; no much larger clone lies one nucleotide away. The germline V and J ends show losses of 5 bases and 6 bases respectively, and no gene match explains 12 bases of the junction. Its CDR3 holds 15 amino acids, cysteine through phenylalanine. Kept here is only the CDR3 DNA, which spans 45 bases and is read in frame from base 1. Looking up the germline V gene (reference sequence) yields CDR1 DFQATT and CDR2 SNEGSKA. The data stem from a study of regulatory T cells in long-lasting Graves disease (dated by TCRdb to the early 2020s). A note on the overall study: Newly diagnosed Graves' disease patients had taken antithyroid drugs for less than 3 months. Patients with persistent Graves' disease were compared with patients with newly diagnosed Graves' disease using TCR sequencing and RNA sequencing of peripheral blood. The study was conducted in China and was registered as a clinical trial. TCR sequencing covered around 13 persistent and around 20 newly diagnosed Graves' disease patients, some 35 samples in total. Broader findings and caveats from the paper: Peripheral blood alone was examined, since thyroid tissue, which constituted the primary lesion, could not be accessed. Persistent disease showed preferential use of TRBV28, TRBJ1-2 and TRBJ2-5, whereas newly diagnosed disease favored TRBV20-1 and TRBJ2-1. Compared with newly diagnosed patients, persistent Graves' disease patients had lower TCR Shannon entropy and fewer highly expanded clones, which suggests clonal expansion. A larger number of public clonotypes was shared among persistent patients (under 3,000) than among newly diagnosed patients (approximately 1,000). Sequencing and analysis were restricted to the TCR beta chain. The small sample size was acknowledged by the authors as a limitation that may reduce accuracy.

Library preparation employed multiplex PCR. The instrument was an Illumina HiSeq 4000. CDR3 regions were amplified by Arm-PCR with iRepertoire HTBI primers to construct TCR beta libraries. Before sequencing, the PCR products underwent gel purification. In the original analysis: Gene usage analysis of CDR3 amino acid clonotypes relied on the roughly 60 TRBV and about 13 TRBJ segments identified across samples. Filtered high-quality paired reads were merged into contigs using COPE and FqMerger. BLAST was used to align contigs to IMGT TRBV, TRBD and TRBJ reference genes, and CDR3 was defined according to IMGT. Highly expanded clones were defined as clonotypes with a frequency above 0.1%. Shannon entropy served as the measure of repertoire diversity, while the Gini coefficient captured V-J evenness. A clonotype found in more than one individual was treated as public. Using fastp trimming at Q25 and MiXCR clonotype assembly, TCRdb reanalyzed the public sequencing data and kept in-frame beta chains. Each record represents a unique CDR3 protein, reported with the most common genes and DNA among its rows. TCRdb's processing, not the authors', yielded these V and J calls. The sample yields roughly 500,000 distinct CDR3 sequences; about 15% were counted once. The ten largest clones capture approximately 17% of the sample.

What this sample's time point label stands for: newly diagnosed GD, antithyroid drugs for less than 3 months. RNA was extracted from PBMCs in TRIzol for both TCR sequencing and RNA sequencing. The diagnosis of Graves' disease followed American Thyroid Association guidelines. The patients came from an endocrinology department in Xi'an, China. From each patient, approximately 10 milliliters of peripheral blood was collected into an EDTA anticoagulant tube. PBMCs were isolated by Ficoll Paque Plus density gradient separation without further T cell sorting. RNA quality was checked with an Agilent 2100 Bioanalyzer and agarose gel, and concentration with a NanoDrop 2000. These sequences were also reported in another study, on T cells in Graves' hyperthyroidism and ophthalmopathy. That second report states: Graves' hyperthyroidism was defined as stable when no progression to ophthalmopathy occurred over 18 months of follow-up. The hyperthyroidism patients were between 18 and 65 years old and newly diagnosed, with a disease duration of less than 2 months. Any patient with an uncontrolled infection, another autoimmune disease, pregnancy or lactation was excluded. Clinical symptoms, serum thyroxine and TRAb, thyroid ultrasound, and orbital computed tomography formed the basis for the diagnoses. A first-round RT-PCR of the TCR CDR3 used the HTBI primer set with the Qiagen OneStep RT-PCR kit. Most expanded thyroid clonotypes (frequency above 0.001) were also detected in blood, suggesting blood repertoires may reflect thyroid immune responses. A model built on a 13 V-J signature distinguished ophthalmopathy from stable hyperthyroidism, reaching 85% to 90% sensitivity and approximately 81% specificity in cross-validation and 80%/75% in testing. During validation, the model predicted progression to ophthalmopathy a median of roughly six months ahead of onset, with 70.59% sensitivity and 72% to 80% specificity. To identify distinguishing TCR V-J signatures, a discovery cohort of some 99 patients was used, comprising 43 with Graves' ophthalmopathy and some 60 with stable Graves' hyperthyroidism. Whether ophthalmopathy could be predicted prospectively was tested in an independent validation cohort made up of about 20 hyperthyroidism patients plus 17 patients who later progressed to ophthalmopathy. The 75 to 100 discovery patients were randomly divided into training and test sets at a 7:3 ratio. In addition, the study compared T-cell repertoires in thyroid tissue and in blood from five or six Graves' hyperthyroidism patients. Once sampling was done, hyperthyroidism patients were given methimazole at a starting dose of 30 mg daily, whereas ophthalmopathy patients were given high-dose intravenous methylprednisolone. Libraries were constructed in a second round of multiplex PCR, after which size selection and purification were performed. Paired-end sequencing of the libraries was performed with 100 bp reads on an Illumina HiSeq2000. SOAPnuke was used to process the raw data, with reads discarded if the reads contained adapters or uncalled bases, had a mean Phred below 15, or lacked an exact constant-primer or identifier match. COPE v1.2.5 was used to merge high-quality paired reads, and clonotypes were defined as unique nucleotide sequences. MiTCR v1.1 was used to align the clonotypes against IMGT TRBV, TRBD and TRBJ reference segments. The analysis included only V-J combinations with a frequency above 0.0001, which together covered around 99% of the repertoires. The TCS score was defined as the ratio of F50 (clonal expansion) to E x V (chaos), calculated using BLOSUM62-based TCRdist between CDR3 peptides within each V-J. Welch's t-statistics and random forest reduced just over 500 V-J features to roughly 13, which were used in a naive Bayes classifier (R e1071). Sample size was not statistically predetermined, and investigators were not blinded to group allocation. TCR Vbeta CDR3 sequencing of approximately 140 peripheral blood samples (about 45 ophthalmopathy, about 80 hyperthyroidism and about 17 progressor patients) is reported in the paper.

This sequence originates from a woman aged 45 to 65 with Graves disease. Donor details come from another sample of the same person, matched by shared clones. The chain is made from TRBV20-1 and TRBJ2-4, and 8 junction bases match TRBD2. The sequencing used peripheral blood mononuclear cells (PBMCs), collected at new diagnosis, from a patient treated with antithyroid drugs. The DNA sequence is TGCAGTGCTGGGGATAGCGGGAATTCGGGAAACATTCAGTACTTC. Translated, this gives CSAGDSGNSGNIQYF.